Listed below are T cell receptor beta chains from one sample, sequenced in a study of blood T cell repertoires in COVID-19. The table came from immunoSEQ multiplex PCR; TCRdb's copy has only in-frame clones and leaves some out. The sample records 190,000 or so clones, more than 80% being singletons. Sequencing was done on a sample of PBMCs or T cells enriched from blood (not recorded which). The receptors derive from a man aged 25-40 years who had recovered from COVID-19. CDR3s include the opening cysteine and the closing phenylalanine or tryptophan. Fields, in order: J gene, D gene, V gene, clone size, CDR3 protein, CDR3 DNA. A D gene is named only where the DNA matches it firmly. Size tells how often a clone was seen (once, few, many) or the class of an expanded clone, and some rows leave it out.

j_gene: TRBJ2-1; d_gene: -; v_gene: TRBV29-1; abundance: -; CDR3aa: CSVDTYNEQFF; CDR3nt: TGCAGCGTTGACACCTACAATGAGCAGTTCTTC
j_gene: TRBJ2-1; d_gene: TRBD1; v_gene: TRBV9; abundance: -; CDR3aa: CASSAGTGEVEQFF; CDR3nt: TGTGCCAGCAGCGCAGGGACAGGCGAAGTTGAGCAGTTCTTC
j_gene: TRBJ2-7; d_gene: TRBD2; v_gene: TRBV4-1; abundance: -; CDR3aa: CASSRPTSGRYEQYF; CDR3nt: TGCGCCAGCAGCCGACCTACTAGCGGTCGCTACGAGCAGTACTTC
j_gene: TRBJ2-1; d_gene: -; v_gene: TRBV30; abundance: -; CDR3aa: CAWSVLSRGGPYNEQFF; CDR3nt: TGTGCCTGGAGTGTACTTAGTAGGGGGGGGCCCTACAATGAGCAGTTCTTC
j_gene: TRBJ1-2; d_gene: TRBD1; v_gene: TRBV19; abundance: -; CDR3aa: CASRHRDREVHGYTF; CDR3nt: TGTGCCAGTAGGCACCGTGACAGGGAGGTCCATGGCTACACCTTC
j_gene: TRBJ2-1; d_gene: TRBD2; v_gene: TRBV5-4; abundance: once; CDR3aa: CASSLRAGGLYNEQFF; CDR3nt: TGTGCCAGCAGCTTGCGAGCGGGAGGCCTCTACAATGAGCAGTTCTTC
j_gene: TRBJ1-2; d_gene: -; v_gene: TRBV6-5; abundance: -; CDR3aa: CASSSFDSANYGYTF; CDR3nt: TGTGCCAGCAGTTCATTTGACAGTGCAAACTATGGCTACACCTTC
j_gene: TRBJ2-1; d_gene: -; v_gene: TRBV5-1; abundance: -; CDR3aa: CASSQTPTQGNSRNEQFF; CDR3nt: TGCGCCAGCAGCCAGACCCCAACACAGGGAAATAGTCGGAATGAGCAGTTCTTC
j_gene: TRBJ2-5; d_gene: -; v_gene: TRBV5-6; abundance: -; CDR3aa: CASSLIPPAGEETQYF; CDR3nt: TGTGCCAGCAGCTTGATCCCCCCTGCCGGGGAAGAGACCCAGTACTTC
j_gene: TRBJ1-2; d_gene: -; v_gene: TRBV19; abundance: -; CDR3aa: CASKVKGPNYGYTF; CDR3nt: TGTGCCAGTAAGGTAAAGGGGCCTAACTATGGCTACACCTTC
j_gene: TRBJ2-1; d_gene: TRBD1; v_gene: TRBV7-6; abundance: -; CDR3aa: CASSFVRGQNNEQFF; CDR3nt: TGTGCCAGCAGCTTCGTGAGGGGGCAGAACAATGAGCAGTTCTTC
j_gene: TRBJ2-7; d_gene: -; v_gene: TRBV19; abundance: -; CDR3aa: CASSMAQGASEQYF; CDR3nt: TGTGCCAGTAGTATGGCACAAGGGGCTTCCGAGCAGTACTTC
j_gene: TRBJ1-1; d_gene: -; v_gene: TRBV7-8; abundance: -; CDR3aa: CASSLASGVRTKNTEAFF; CDR3nt: TGTGCCAGCAGCTTAGCGAGCGGGGTGAGGACGAAGAACACTGAAGCTTTCTTT
j_gene: TRBJ1-2; d_gene: -; v_gene: TRBV19; abundance: -; CDR3aa: CASSIAGGAVINYGYTF; CDR3nt: TGTGCCAGTAGTATCGCCGGGGGGGCGGTCATAAACTATGGCTACACCTTC
j_gene: TRBJ2-3; d_gene: -; v_gene: TRBV7-2; abundance: -; CDR3aa: CASSLRRGGWFGQDTQYF; CDR3nt: TGTGCCAGCAGCTTACGGAGGGGGGGTTGGTTTGGGCAAGATACGCAGTATTTT
j_gene: TRBJ1-5; d_gene: TRBD1; v_gene: TRBV19; abundance: -; CDR3aa: CASNQDRAYSNQPQHF; CDR3nt: TGTGCCAGTAATCAGGACAGGGCATATAGCAATCAGCCCCAGCATTTT
j_gene: TRBJ2-1; d_gene: -; v_gene: TRBV7-2; abundance: -; CDR3aa: CASSLVDSLAYNEQFF; CDR3nt: TGTGCCAGCAGCTTAGTGGACAGCCTTGCCTACAATGAGCAGTTCTTC
j_gene: TRBJ2-7; d_gene: TRBD2; v_gene: TRBV4-1; abundance: -; CDR3aa: CASSPHSGRTYEQYF; CDR3nt: TGCGCCAGCAGCCCGCATAGCGGGAGGACCTACGAGCAGTACTTC
j_gene: TRBJ2-3; d_gene: -; v_gene: TRBV14; abundance: once; CDR3aa: CASSQVFSGTDTQYF; CDR3nt: TGTGCCAGCAGCCAAGTGTTTAGCGGCACAGATACGCAGTATTTT
j_gene: TRBJ1-2; d_gene: TRBD1; v_gene: TRBV6-5; abundance: -; CDR3aa: CASSYGTQGANGYTF; CDR3nt: TGTGCCAGCAGTTACGGAACACAGGGGGCGAATGGCTACACCTTC
j_gene: TRBJ1-4; d_gene: TRBD1; v_gene: TRBV5-4; abundance: -; CDR3aa: CASSTRQGNAEKLFF; CDR3nt: TGTGCCAGCAGCACACGACAGGGAAATGCGGAAAAACTGTTTTTT
j_gene: TRBJ2-2; d_gene: TRBD2; v_gene: TRBV24-1; abundance: -; CDR3aa: CATSDGGVSGELFF; CDR3nt: TGTGCCACCAGTGACGGGGGGGTAAGCGGGGAGCTGTTTTTT
j_gene: TRBJ2-7; d_gene: -; v_gene: TRBV29-1; abundance: -; CDR3aa: CSVITGGGFYEQYF; CDR3nt: TGCAGCGTTATAACTGGGGGCGGCTTCTACGAGCAGTACTTC
j_gene: TRBJ1-4; d_gene: -; v_gene: TRBV11-2; abundance: -; CDR3aa: CASSSNRALGEKLFF; CDR3nt: TGTGCCAGCAGCTCTAACAGGGCTTTGGGGGAAAAACTGTTTTTT
j_gene: TRBJ2-7; d_gene: -; v_gene: TRBV5-5; abundance: -; CDR3aa: CASGTGVLREQYF; CDR3nt: TGTGCCAGCGGCACAGGAGTTTTGCGGGAGCAGTACTTC
j_gene: TRBJ1-5; d_gene: -; v_gene: TRBV4-3; abundance: -; CDR3aa: CASSQERGHSNQPQHF; CDR3nt: TGCGCCAGCAGCCAAGAGAGGGGACATAGCAATCAGCCCCAGCATTTT
j_gene: TRBJ2-1; d_gene: -; v_gene: TRBV6-6; abundance: once; CDR3aa: CASSYILRDSEEQFF; CDR3nt: TGTGCCAGCAGTTACATCCTCCGGGACTCGGAGGAGCAGTTCTTC
j_gene: TRBJ2-5; d_gene: TRBD1; v_gene: TRBV5-5; abundance: -; CDR3aa: CASSLVAGGIGQETQYF; CDR3nt: TGTGCCAGCAGCTTGGTCGCAGGGGGCATTGGCCAAGAGACCCAGTACTTC
j_gene: TRBJ2-3; d_gene: -; v_gene: TRBV9; abundance: -; CDR3aa: CASSPGVWGTDTQYF; CDR3nt: TGTGCCAGCAGCCCCGGGGTTTGGGGCACAGATACGCAGTATTTT
j_gene: TRBJ1-6; d_gene: -; v_gene: TRBV21-1; abundance: -; CDR3aa: CASSRPLSSPLHF; CDR3nt: TGTGCCAGCAGCAGACCCCTTAGCTCACCCCTCCACTTT
j_gene: TRBJ1-5; d_gene: -; v_gene: TRBV11-2; abundance: -; CDR3aa: CASSLAGGGQPQHF; CDR3nt: TGTGCCAGCAGCTTAGCGGGAGGTGGCCAGCCCCAGCATTTT
j_gene: TRBJ1-4; d_gene: -; v_gene: TRBV27; abundance: -; CDR3aa: CASRTSGGGEKLFF; CDR3nt: TGTGCCAGCAGGACATCGGGAGGGGGTGAAAAACTGTTTTTT
j_gene: TRBJ2-5; d_gene: -; v_gene: TRBV5-1; abundance: -; CDR3aa: CASRTGPTRGETQYF; CDR3nt: TGCGCCAGCAGGACCGGTCCCACCCGGGGGGAGACCCAGTACTTC
j_gene: TRBJ2-7; d_gene: TRBD2; v_gene: TRBV19; abundance: -; CDR3aa: CASSRDAGDPYEQYF; CDR3nt: TGTGCCAGTAGTCGGGATGCGGGAGATCCTTACGAGCAGTACTTC
j_gene: TRBJ2-1; d_gene: TRBD2; v_gene: TRBV5-1; abundance: -; CDR3aa: CASSLFSPGLAGVNEQFF; CDR3nt: TGCGCCAGCAGTCTCTTTTCCCCGGGACTAGCGGGAGTCAATGAGCAGTTCTTC
j_gene: TRBJ1-2; d_gene: -; v_gene: TRBV18; abundance: few; CDR3aa: CASSPSQGSYGYTF; CDR3nt: TGTGCCAGCTCACCTTCGCAGGGGAGCTATGGCTACACCTTC
j_gene: TRBJ2-7; d_gene: TRBD1; v_gene: TRBV6-2/TRBV6-3; abundance: -; CDR3aa: CASSGPGQGIYEQYF; CDR3nt: TGTGCCAGCAGTGGTCCTGGACAGGGAATTTACGAGCAGTACTTC
j_gene: TRBJ2-6; d_gene: -; v_gene: TRBV18; abundance: -; CDR3aa: CASSPSGANVLTF; CDR3nt: TGTGCCAGCTCACCATCAGGGGCCAACGTCCTGACTTTC
j_gene: TRBJ1-2; d_gene: TRBD1; v_gene: TRBV6-6; abundance: -; CDR3aa: CASKSDRGRGYTF; CDR3nt: TGTGCCAGCAAATCTGACAGGGGAAGAGGCTACACCTTC
j_gene: TRBJ2-3; d_gene: -; v_gene: TRBV28; abundance: -; CDR3aa: CASSEAGSTDTQYF; CDR3nt: TGTGCCAGCAGTGAGGCGGGGAGCACAGATACGCAGTATTTT
j_gene: TRBJ2-1; d_gene: -; v_gene: TRBV7-9; abundance: -; CDR3aa: CASSFRRGETDNEQFF; CDR3nt: TGTGCCAGCAGCTTCCGCCGGGGAGAGACCGACAATGAGCAGTTCTTC
j_gene: TRBJ2-1; d_gene: -; v_gene: TRBV11-2; abundance: -; CDR3aa: CASRHYRDYNEQFF; CDR3nt: TGTGCCAGCAGACACTACAGGGACTACAATGAGCAGTTCTTC
j_gene: TRBJ1-4; d_gene: TRBD1; v_gene: TRBV7-9; abundance: -; CDR3aa: CASSLDDRGTEKLFF; CDR3nt: TGTGCCAGCAGCTTAGATGACAGGGGAACTGAAAAACTGTTTTTT
j_gene: TRBJ1-1; d_gene: TRBD1; v_gene: TRBV20-1; abundance: -; CDR3aa: CSASFQGANTEAFF; CDR3nt: TGCAGTGCTAGTTTTCAGGGGGCGAACACTGAAGCTTTCTTT
j_gene: TRBJ2-1; d_gene: TRBD1; v_gene: TRBV28; abundance: -; CDR3aa: CATTGSLYNEQFF; CDR3nt: TGTGCCACGACAGGGAGTCTCTACAATGAGCAGTTCTTC
j_gene: TRBJ1-5; d_gene: -; v_gene: TRBV7-2; abundance: -; CDR3aa: CASSLGHLISNQPQHF; CDR3nt: TGTGCCAGCAGCTTAGGACACCTTATTAGCAATCAGCCCCAGCATTTT